The T cell receptor beta chain under discussion was sequenced for a study of early T cells in non-severe SARS-CoV-2 infection. Background on the study: The sequenced material was bulk RNA from unsorted whole blood, and its chains were unpaired.

Germline V gene data show CDR1 as SGHDT and CDR2 as YYEEEE. V lost 5 bases and J lost 8; bases outside the gene matches: 8. The CDR3 runs 15 residues. MiXCR was run by TCRdb on the 5' RACE reads, yielding one entry per CDR3 protein. Of 40,000 to 60,000 distinct CDR3 sequences in the sample, approximately 12% were seen once. This clonotype was observed at least ten times. This chain links TRBV5-6 with TRBJ2-1, with TRBD1 matching over 12 bases. Sequencing used whole blood. This TCR was recovered from an adult who was a healthcare worker with PCR-confirmed SARS-CoV-2 infection or an uninfected control (not recorded which). The CDR3 DNA reads as TGTGCCAGCAGTCCCCGGGACAGGGGGCGGCATGAGCAGTTCTTC. Amino acids: CASSPRDRGRHEQFF.